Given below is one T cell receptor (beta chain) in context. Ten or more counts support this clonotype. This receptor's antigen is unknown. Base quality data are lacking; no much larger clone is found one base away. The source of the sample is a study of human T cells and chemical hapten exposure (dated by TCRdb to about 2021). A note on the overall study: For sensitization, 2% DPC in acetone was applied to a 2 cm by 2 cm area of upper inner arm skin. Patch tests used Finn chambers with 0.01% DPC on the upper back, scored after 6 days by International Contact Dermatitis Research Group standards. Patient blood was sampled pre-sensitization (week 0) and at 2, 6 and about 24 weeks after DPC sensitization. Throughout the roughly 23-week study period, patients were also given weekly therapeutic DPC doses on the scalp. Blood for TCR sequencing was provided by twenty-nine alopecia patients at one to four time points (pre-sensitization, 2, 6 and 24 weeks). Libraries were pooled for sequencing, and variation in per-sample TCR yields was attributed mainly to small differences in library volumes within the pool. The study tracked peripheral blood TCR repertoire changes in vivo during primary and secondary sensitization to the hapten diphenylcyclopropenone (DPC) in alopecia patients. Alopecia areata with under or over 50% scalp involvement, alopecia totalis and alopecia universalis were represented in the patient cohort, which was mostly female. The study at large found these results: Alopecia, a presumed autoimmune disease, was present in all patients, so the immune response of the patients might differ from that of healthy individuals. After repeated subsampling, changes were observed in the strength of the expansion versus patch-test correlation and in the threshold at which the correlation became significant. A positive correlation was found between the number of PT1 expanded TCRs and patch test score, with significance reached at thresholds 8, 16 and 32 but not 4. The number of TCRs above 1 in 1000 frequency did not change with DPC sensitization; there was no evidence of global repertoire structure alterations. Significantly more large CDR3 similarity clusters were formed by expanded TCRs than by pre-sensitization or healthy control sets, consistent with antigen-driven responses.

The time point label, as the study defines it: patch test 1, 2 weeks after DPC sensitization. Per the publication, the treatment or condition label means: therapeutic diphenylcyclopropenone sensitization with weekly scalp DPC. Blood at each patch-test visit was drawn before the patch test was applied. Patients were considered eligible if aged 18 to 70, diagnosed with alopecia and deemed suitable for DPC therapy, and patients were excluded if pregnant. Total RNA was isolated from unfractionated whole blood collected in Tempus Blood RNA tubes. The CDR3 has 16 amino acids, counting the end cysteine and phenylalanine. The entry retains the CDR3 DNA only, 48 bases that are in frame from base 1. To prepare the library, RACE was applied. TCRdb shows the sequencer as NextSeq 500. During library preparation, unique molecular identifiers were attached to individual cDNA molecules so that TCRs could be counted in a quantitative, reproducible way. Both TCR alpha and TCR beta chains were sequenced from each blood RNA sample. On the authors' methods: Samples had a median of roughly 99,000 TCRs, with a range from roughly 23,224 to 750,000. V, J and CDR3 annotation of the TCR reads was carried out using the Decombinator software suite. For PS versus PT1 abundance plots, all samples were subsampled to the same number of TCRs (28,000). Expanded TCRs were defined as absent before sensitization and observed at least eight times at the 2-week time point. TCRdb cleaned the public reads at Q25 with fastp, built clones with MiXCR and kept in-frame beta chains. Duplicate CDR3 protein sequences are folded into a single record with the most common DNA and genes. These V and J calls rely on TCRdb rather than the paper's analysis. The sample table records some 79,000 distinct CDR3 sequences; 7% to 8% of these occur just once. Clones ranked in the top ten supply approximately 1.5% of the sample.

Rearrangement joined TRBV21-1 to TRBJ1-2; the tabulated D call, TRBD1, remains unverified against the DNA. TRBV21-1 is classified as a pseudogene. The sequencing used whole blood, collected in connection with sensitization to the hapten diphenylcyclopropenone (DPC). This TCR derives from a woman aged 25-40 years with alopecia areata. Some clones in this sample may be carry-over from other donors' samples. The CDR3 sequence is CASSLGGGQPNYGYTF. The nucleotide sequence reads TGTGCCAGCAGCTTGGGTGGGGGACAGCCGAACTATGGCTACACCTTC.